Below are 10 T cell receptor beta chains sequenced from a single sample in a study of T cell changes during pregnancy in multiple sclerosis. Sequencing was performed with immunoSEQ multiplex PCR; in TCRdb, only in-frame clones are kept and a portion is missing. The sample has around 42,000 clones; more than 90% are singletons. The sequenced sample was CD4+ T cells from peripheral blood mononuclear cells, obtained in the second trimester of pregnancy. Receptors originate from a female donor in good health, enrolled as a control in a pregnancy study.

The chain joins TRBV11-1 to TRBJ2-1; D gene ambiguous. CDR1 and CDR2 (germline): SGHAT, FQDESV (reference sequence). Trimming shortened V by 0 bases and J by 10 bases, and 13 bases separated the two germline ends. The CDR3 has 14 amino acids. The DNA for the CDR3 is TGTGCCAGCAGCTTAGCGGGCAGCCCCCGGGAGCAGTTCTTC. Translation: CASSLAGSPREQFF.

The V and J genes are TRBV19 and TRBJ2-5; 8 bases are shared with TRBD1. Germline CDR1 reads LNHDA; CDR2 reads SQIVND (reference sequence). CDR3 size: 16 residues. Losses at the gene ends were 3 bases for V and 2 bases for J; bases not matched to a gene: 8. CDR3 bases: TGTGCCAGTAGTATTTCCGGACAGGGAGCTCAAGAGACCCAGTACTTC. Its translation: CASSISGQGAQETQYF.

This CDR3 is CASSLGPANEKLFF. The CDR3 coding sequence is TGCGCCAGCAGCTTGGGCCCCGCGAATGAAAAACTGTTTTTT. The rearrangement joins TRBV5-1 to TRBJ1-4; D unresolved. V was trimmed by 0 bases and J by 5 bases, leaving 8 bases between them. CDR3 length equals 14 residues. CDR1 SGHRS and CDR2 YFSETQ come from the germline V gene.

V gene TRBV5-8 combines with J gene TRBJ2-1; the match to TRBD2 covers 8 bases. The V segment lost 4 bases and the J segment 5 bases; nucleotides outside the gene matches: 8. CDR3 length: 15 amino acids. The germline CDR1 and CDR2 sequences are SGHTS and YDEGEE. This CDR3 is CASSPSGRSHNEQFF. In DNA, the CDR3 is TGTGCCAGCAGCCCAAGCGGGAGATCCCACAATGAGCAGTTCTTC.

The V call is TRBV2, the J call TRBJ1-2, with 8 bases that match TRBD1. The trim removed 5 bases at V and 4 bases at J, leaving 6 bases unmatched. CDR1 and CDR2 (germline): SNHLY, FYNNEI. The CDR3 extends over 14 amino acids. This chain's CDR3 is CASSRTGTGYGYTF. The CDR3 coding sequence is TGTGCCAGCAGTAGGACCGGGACAGGCTATGGCTACACCTTC. Looking up the rest from reference TRBV2 and TRBJ1-2 gives the full variable domain: EPEVTQTPSHQVTQMGQEVILRCVPISNHLYFYWYRQILGQKVEFLVSFYNNEISEKSEIFDDQFSVERPDGSNFTLKIRSTKLEDSAMYFCASSRTGTGYGYTFGSGTRLTVV.

The chain couples TRBV6-4 to TRBJ2-1; 12 nucleotides line up with TRBD1. This CDR3 is 12 amino acids long. Trimming at V came to 4 bases and at J to 15 bases, leaving 4 bases not matched to a gene. From germline, CDR1 is MRHNA and CDR2 SNTAGT. The CDR3 sequence is CASSGDRGHLFF. The DNA for the CDR3 is TGTGCCAGCAGTGGGGACAGGGGGCATCTGTTCTTC.

This clone was counted only a few times. The V gene is TRBV6-1, the J gene TRBJ1-5, with D unresolved. Trimming took off 5 bases at V and 3 bases at J, with 11 bases between the two ends. Germline lookup yields CDR1 MNHNS and CDR2 SASEGT. The CDR3 length is 14 residues. The CDR3 bases are TGTGCCAGCAGTCCACAGACCTCCAATCAGCCCCAGCATTTT. Translated, it gives CASSPQTSNQPQHF.

The V gene is TRBV7-8, the J gene TRBJ1-2, with 8 bases identical to TRBD1. Per germline, CDR1 SGHVS and CDR2 FQNEAQ. The CDR3 spans 16 residues. V trimming: 0 bases; J trimming: 4 bases; junction bases outside the gene matches: 7. Here the CDR3 reads CASSLAGPGGAYGYTF. The DNA for the CDR3 is TGTGCCAGCAGCTTAGCGGGGCCAGGGGGCGCCTATGGCTACACCTTC.

The chain has TRBV18 and TRBJ2-1; unclear D gene. Trimming shortened V by 2 bases and J by 5 bases, and 4 bases separated the two germline ends. The CDR3 extends over 12 amino acids. The V gene's germline CDR1 is KGHSH and CDR2 LQKENI. CDR3 nucleotides: TGTGCCAGCTCACCATTCGACAATGAGCAGTTCTTC. Its protein is CASSPFDNEQFF.

This chain uses TRBV6-5 with TRBJ2-7; 8 bases align to TRBD2. Germline CDR1 MNHEY, CDR2 SVGAGI. Trimming took 0 bases from V and 7 from J; bases not matched to a gene: 2. The CDR3 loop spans 13 amino acids. This chain's CDR3 is CASSYSGRGEQYF. The CDR3 DNA follows: TGTGCCAGCAGTTACTCCGGGAGGGGGGAGCAGTACTTC.